This TCR beta chain came from a study of T cell responses to AZD1222 COVID-19 vaccine. About this clone itself: No antigen is known for it.

Sequenced by immunoSEQ multiplex PCR; TCRdb stores in-frame clones only, minus some. The sample includes under 200,000 clones, about 89% of them seen just once. Study results and limitations: At study baseline, merely a handful of AZD1222 recipients were seropositive. Spike-wide vaccine-associated CD4 TCRs dominated at 160-218 and 743-854.

The CDR3 covers 13 residues. The V and J ends lost 0 bases and 4 bases, in that order; junction bases with no gene match: 2. Germline-derived CDR1 and CDR2 are GTSNPN and SVGIG (reference sequence). The sequence derives from an adult in good health. The gene calls are TRBV30 and TRBJ1-1; the match to TRBD1 covers 7 bases. Material: peripheral blood, obtained on day 0 of AZD1222 vaccination. The CDR3 spells CAWSVRQGTEAFF. DNA of the CDR3: TGTGCCTGGAGTGTACGACAGGGCACTGAAGCTTTCTTT.